Below are 23 T cell receptor beta chains sequenced from a single sample in a study of blood T cells in healthy people across ages (dated by TCRdb to between 2014 and 2017). The library came from 5' RACE. TCRdb shows the sequencer as Illumina HiSeq 2500. A second PCR of roughly 7 to 12 cycles was performed with a sample-barcoded 5' primer and a J-beta primer mix. TCRdb cleaned the public reads at Q25 with fastp, built clones with MiXCR and kept in-frame beta chains. One record per CDR3 amino acid sequence lists the most common genes and DNA. The sample data list 910,000 or so distinct CDR3 sequences, and roughly 51% of these were observed just once. Clones ranked in the top ten supply 20% to 25% of the sample. Sequenced sample: blood. The receptors come from a woman in her fifties or sixties in good health.

This clonotype was observed a few times. The V call is TRBV20-1, the J call TRBJ1-2, with a tentative D call TRBD1 (6 bases). Deletions cut 1 base from V and 8 bases from J, with 17 bases between. CDR1 and CDR2 from the germline V gene are DFQATT and SNEGSKA (reference sequence). CDR3 length: 14 amino acids. The CDR3 spells CSARVVRGAEGYTF. In DNA, the CDR3 is TGCAGTGCTAGAGTCGTTAGGGGGGCGGAGGGCTACACCTTC.

The chain joins TRBV27 to TRBJ2-7, with 9 bases lining up with TRBD1. The CDR3 covers 15 residues. CDR1 MNHEY and CDR2 SMNVEV come from the germline V gene (reference sequence). The V gene end was trimmed by 6 bases and the J gene end by 0 bases; junction bases not matched to a gene: 6. The CDR3: CASSFGQGFSYEQYF. CDR3 in DNA: TGTGCCAGCAGCTTCGGACAGGGGTTCTCCTACGAGCAGTACTTC.

This chain uses TRBV27 with TRBJ1-1; 10 bases line up with TRBD1. Trimming cost V 6 bases and J 1 base; bases outside gene matches: 11. Germline lookup yields CDR1 MNHEY and CDR2 SMNVEV (reference sequence). CDR3 length: 17 residues. CDR3 protein: CASSLTGGAGWNTEAFF. The CDR3 bases are TGTGCCAGCAGCCTGACAGGGGGCGCGGGATGGAACACTGAAGCTTTCTTT.

V gene TRBV6-2 or TRBV6-3 combines with J gene TRBJ2-5, with D hard to call. The DNA end is more similar to TRBJ2-7, so the J call may be wrong. CDR3 length equals 15 residues. Germline assignment: CDR1 MNHEY and CDR2 SVGEGT. The CDR3 loop is CASSPPGEVSYEQYF. In DNA, the CDR3 is TGTGCCAGCAGTCCACCAGGAGAAGTAAGCTACGAGCAGTACTTC.

The chain joins TRBV5-8 to TRBJ2-5; 7 bases are a match to TRBD2. The CDR3 is made up of 18 amino acids. From germline, CDR1 is SGHTS and CDR2 YDEGEE. Losses at the gene ends were 4 bases for V and 4 bases for J; bases not matched to a gene: 19. CDR3 amino acids: CASSTSRLAPERGETQYF. CDR3 nucleotides: TGTGCCAGCAGCACCTCCCGACTAGCCCCGGAGAGGGGAGAGACCCAGTACTTC. Supplemented by reference TRBV5-8 and TRBJ2-5, the full variable domain reads EAGVTQSPTHLIKTRGQQATLRCSPISGHTSVYWYQQALGLGLQFLLWYDEGEERNRGNFPPRFSGRQFPNYSSELNVNALELEDSALYLCASSTSRLAPERGETQYFGPGTRLLVL.

This rearrangement joins TRBV20-1 to TRBJ2-5; TRBD1 matches at 9 bases. The end of the DNA is better explained by TRBJ2-7, so the J call may be wrong. Germline lookup yields CDR1 DFQATT and CDR2 SNEGSKA (reference sequence). The CDR3 is 15 amino acids. The CDR3 DNA is TGCAGTGCTAGAGATGTACAGGGGGCGTCCTACGAGCAGTACTTC. Encoded protein: CSARDVQGASYEQYF.

This clonotype occurred once. V gene TRBV12-3 or TRBV12-4 combines with J gene TRBJ1-1; 7 bases align to TRBD1. The V gene end was trimmed by 6 bases and the J gene end by 1 base; junction bases not matched to a gene: 8. This CDR3 is 15 amino acids long. The CDR3 region is CASSRQGPGNTEAFF. The CDR3 DNA reads TGTGCCAGCAGCCGACAGGGCCCCGGGAACACTGAAGCTTTCTTT.

The gene calls are TRBV5-1 and TRBJ2-3; a weak D match, TRBD1 (6 bases). The CDR3 loop spans 14 amino acids. The germline CDR1 and CDR2 sequences are SGHRS and YFSETQ. V lost 4 bases and J 6 bases, leaving 15 bases between the germline ends. CDR3 coding DNA: TGCGCCAGCAGCCAGGGACAAATAGAGGATACGCAGTATTTT. Its translation: CASSQGQIEDTQYF.

The J gene is TRBJ1-1, the V gene TRBV6-5; the D is unclear. The germline CDR1 and CDR2 sequences are MNHEY and SVGAGI. The CDR3 has 13 residues. Trimming took off 0 bases at V and 1 base at J, with 3 bases between the two ends. CDR3 sequence (DNA): TGTGCCAGCAGTTACTCGCGGAACACTGAAGCTTTCTTT. It specifies CASSYSRNTEAFF.

The chain is built from TRBV6-1 and TRBJ1-1; weak D call: TRBD1 (6 bases). The length of the CDR3 is 15 residues. Trimming cost V 6 bases and J 1 base, with 15 bases left between them. The germline gives CDR1 MNHNS, CDR2 SASEGT. The CDR3 loop is CASSDSGAKNTEAFF. The CDR3 DNA reads TGTGCCAGCAGCGATTCGGGGGCAAAGAACACTGAAGCTTTCTTT.

J is TRBJ2-1 and V is TRBV11-3, with D tentatively TRBD2 (6 bases). Germline lookup yields CDR1 SGHNT and CDR2 YENEEA. V lost 2 bases and J lost 6, with 11 bases in between. This CDR3 contains 14 residues. CDR3 DNA: TGTGCCAGCAGCTTAATAGGGGAGGTCAATGAGCAGTTCTTC. Its protein is CASSLIGEVNEQFF.

The V call is TRBV6-2 or TRBV6-3, the J call TRBJ2-4, with D tentatively TRBD2 (6 bases). The V gene lost 6 bases and the J gene lost 4 bases, with 19 bases spanning the gap. This CDR3 is 16 amino acids long. Germline V CDR1 and CDR2: MNHEY, SVGEGT. CDR3 residues: CASRDPHSGDKNIQYF. The CDR3 bases are TGTGCCAGCAGAGACCCCCATAGCGGAGATAAAAACATTCAGTACTTC.

This clonotype showed up just a few times. This sequence joins TRBV5-1 and TRBJ2-7, with 9 bases fitting TRBD1. The DNA end lines up better with TRBJ2-5; the J call may be wrong. This CDR3 is built from 15 residues. Looked up from germline, CDR1 is SGHRS and CDR2 is YFSETQ. The DNA of the CDR3 is TGCGCCAGCAGCCCCTCCACAGGGGGCGGAGAGACCCAGTACTTC. Residues: CASSPSTGGGETQYF.

This chain links TRBV28 with TRBJ1-2; a possible D gene is TRBD1 (5 bases). The CDR3 is made up of 12 amino acids. Per the germline V gene, CDR1 is MDHEN and CDR2 is SYDVKM. With 7 bases removed from V and 7 bases from J, the gap between germline ends came to 13 bases. CDR3 DNA: TGTGCCAGCACCTCTGGGGCGCGTGGCTACACCTTC. This codes for CASTSGARGYTF.

V is TRBV28 and J is TRBJ2-7, with D perhaps matching TRBD2 (6 bases). The ends were cut back, 6 bases at V and 5 bases at J, with 20 bases in the middle. Germline V gene data show CDR1 as MDHEN and CDR2 as SYDVKM. CDR3 length equals 15 residues. The CDR3 DNA reads as TGTGCCAGCAGCTACTCGGGACTCCCAGTTCACGAGCAGTACTTC. It codes for CASSYSGLPVHEQYF.

This clonotype was picked up many times. V usage is TRBV4-1 and J usage is TRBJ2-7; TRBD2 agrees at 8 bases. The CDR3 contains 15 residues. CDR1 is MGHRA, CDR2 YSYEKL, per germline. The V and J ends lost 4 bases and 3 bases, in that order; junction bases with no gene match: 8. The CDR3: CASSPIAGTRYEQYF. CDR3 DNA sequence: TGCGCCAGCAGCCCAATAGCGGGGACCCGCTACGAGCAGTACTTC.

Concerning this clonotype: With a much larger clone just one base away, this may be a read error. For the CDR3, the DNA is TGTGCCAGCGGCACCCGGAGGACGCAGTATTTT. This encodes CASGTRRTQYF. This chain connects TRBV7-2 to TRBJ2-3, with a possible D match to TRBD2 (5 bases). V was trimmed by 8 bases and J by 9 bases, leaving 12 bases between them. The CDR3 is 11 residues long. Germline V gene data show CDR1 as SGHTA and CDR2 as FQGNSA. The variable domain in full, with the rest retrieved from reference TRBV7-2 and TRBJ2-3, is GAGVSQSPSNKVTEKGKDVELRCDPISGHTALYWYRQSLGQGLEFLIYFQGNSAPDKSGLPSDRFSAERTGGSVSTLTIQRTQQEDSAVYLCASGTRRTQYFGPGTRLTVL.

This sequence joins TRBV12-3 or TRBV12-4 and TRBJ1-1; the match to TRBD1 covers 7 bases. The CDR3 is 14 residues long. V dropped 7 bases and J dropped 5; count of bases not matched to a gene: 10. The CDR3: CASITGVSGTEAFF. The CDR3 DNA sequence: TGTGCCAGCATAACAGGGGTGAGTGGAACTGAAGCTTTCTTT.

J is TRBJ1-1 and V is TRBV20-1; D perhaps matches TRBD1 (6 bases). The length of the CDR3 is 14 residues. V was trimmed by 3 bases and J by 1 base, leaving 12 bases between them. From germline, CDR1 is DFQATT and CDR2 SNEGSKA (reference sequence). The CDR3 is CSASGGLRNTEAFF. DNA for the CDR3: TGCAGTGCTAGCGGGGGGCTTAGGAACACTGAAGCTTTCTTT.

This clonotype was found a few times. The J gene is TRBJ2-4, the V gene TRBV4-1; D remains unclear. The J call may be wrong; the DNA end is better matched by TRBJ2-7. From germline, CDR1 is MGHRA and CDR2 YSYEKL. This CDR3 contains 14 residues. CDR3 region: CASSQESNTDEQYF. The CDR3 nucleotides are TGCGCCAGCAGCCAAGAGTCCAACACGGACGAGCAGTACTTC.

A single count supports this clonotype. The chain uses TRBV2 and TRBJ1-2, with a weak D call TRBD1 (5 bases). V lost 3 bases, J lost 8 bases, and 25 bases lay in between. The CDR3 extends over 17 amino acids. Per germline, CDR1 SNHLY and CDR2 FYNNEI. Here the CDR3 DNA reads TGTGCCAGCAGTGATAAGGCCGGGCGGGGCCTGAGGGAGGGCTACACCTTC. Residues: CASSDKAGRGLREGYTF.

This clonotype was recorded a few times. A much more abundant neighbour one base away suggests this may be a read error. The chain links TRBV12-3 or TRBV12-4 to TRBJ2-7, with D unclear. Trimming took off 3 bases at V and 7 bases at J, with 10 bases between the two ends. The CDR3 is 12 residues long. The CDR3: CASSFSPNEQYF. In nucleotides, the CDR3 is TGTGCCAGCAGTTTCTCTCCCAATGAGCAGTACTTC.

This chain uses TRBV6-2 or TRBV6-3 with TRBJ1-6; 9 nucleotides match TRBD1. Germline V gene lookup returns CDR1 MNHEY and CDR2 SVGEGT. The ends lost 3 bases at V and 4 bases at J; junction bases unmatched: 13. There are 19 residues in the CDR3. The CDR3 region has the DNA TGTGCCAGCAGTTATGACCGGGACAGGGAGGGAGGTTATAATTCACCCCTCCACTTT. Its protein is CASSYDRDREGGYNSPLHF.